This TCR beta chain was sequenced in a study of T-cell reconstitution after alpha-beta-depleted transplantation in children. CDR3 length equals 16 residues. Germline V lookup: CDR1 MDHEN, CDR2 SYDVKM. J lost 6 bases, V lost 4 bases, and 9 bases had no gene match. Using unique molecular identifiers, the investigators prepared the TCRbeta library. TCRdb reanalysed the PCR reads using MiXCR and keeps one entry per CDR3 protein. This repertoire shows about 32,000 distinct CDR3 sequences, around 7% found once; its top ten account for 27%. Study-wide results and limits: Most T-cell counts and diversity one year after the transplant came from T cells that were newly produced. In patients about two months after transplant, alpha-beta T cells reportedly arose from several hundred expanded graft clones.

This clonotype was observed at least ten times. Antigen unknown. This receptor was taken from a child under two years old who had a stem cell transplant for acute myeloid leukemia, so the T cells may come from the graft donor. This chain connects TRBV28 to TRBJ2-4, with TRBD2 matching 10 bases. Sequencing was performed on peripheral blood, taken 60 days after TCRalphabeta/CD19-depleted stem cell transplant. CDR3 protein: CASSYLAGAGGNIQYF. Written as DNA, the CDR3 is TGTGCCAGCAGTTACCTAGCGGGAGCCGGGGGAAACATTCAGTACTTC.